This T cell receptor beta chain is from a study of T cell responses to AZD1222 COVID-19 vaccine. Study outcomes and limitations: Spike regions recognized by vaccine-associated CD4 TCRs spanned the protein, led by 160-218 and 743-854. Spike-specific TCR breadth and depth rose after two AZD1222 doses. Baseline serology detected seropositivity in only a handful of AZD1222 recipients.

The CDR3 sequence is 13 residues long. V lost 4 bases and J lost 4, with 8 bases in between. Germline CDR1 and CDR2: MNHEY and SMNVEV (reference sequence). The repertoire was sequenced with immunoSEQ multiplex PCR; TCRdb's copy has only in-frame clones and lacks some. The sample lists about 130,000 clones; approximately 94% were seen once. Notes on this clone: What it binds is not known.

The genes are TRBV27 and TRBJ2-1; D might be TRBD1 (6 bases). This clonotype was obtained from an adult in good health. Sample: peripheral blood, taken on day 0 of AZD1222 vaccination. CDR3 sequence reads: CASSSTGYNEQFF. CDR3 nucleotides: TGTGCCAGCAGTTCCACAGGGTACAATGAGCAGTTCTTC.